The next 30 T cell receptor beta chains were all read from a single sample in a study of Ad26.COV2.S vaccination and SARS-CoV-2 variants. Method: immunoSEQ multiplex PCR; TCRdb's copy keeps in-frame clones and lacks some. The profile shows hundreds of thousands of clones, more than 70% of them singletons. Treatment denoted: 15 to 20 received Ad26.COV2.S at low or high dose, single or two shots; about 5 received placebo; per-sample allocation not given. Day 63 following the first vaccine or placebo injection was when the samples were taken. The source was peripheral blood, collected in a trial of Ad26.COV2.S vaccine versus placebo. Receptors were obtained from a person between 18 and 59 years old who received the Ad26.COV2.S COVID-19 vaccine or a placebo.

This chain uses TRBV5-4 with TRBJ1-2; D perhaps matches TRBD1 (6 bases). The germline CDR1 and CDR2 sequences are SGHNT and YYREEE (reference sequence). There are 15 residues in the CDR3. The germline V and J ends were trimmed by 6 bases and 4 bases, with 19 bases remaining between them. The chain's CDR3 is CASTNLSRGFYGYTF. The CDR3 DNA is TGTGCCAGCACCAATTTGAGTAGGGGGTTCTATGGCTACACCTTC.

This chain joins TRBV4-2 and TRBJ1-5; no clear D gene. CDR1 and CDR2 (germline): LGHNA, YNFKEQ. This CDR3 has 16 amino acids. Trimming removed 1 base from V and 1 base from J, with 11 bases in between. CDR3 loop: CASSQVEGPSNQPQHF. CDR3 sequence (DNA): TGTGCCAGCAGCCAAGTGGAAGGGCCCAGCAATCAGCCCCAGCATTTT.

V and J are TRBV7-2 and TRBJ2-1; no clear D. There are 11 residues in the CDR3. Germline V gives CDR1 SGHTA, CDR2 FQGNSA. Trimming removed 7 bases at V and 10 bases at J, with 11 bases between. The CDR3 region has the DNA TGTGCCAGCAACCTAGTAGAGGAGCAGTTCTTC. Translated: CASNLVEEQFF.

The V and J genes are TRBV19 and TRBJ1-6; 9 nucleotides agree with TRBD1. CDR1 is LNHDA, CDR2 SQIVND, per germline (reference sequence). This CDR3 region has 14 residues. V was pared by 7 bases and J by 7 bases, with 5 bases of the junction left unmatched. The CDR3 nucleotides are TGTGCCAGTACGGGACAGGGAAGGAATTCACCCCTCCACTTT. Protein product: CASTGQGRNSPLHF.

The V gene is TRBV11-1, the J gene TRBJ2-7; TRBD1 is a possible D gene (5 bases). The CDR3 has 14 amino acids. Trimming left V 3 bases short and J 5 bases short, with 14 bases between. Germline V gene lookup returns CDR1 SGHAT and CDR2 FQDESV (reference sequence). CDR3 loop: CASSFFDSQDEQYF. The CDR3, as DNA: TGTGCCAGCAGCTTTTTTGACAGCCAGGACGAGCAGTACTTC.

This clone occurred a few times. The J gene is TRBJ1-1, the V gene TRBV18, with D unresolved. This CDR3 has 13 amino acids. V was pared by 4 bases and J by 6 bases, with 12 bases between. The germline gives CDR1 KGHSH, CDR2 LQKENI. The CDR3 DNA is TGTGCCAGCTCACTTGCCGGAAGCGCTGAAGCTTTCTTT. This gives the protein CASSLAGSAEAFF.

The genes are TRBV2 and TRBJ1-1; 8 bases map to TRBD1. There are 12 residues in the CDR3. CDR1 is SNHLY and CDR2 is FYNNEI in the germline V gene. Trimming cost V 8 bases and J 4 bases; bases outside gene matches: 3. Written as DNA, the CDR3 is TGTGCCAGCGACAGGGGTTTCACTGAAGCTTTCTTT. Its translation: CASDRGFTEAFF.

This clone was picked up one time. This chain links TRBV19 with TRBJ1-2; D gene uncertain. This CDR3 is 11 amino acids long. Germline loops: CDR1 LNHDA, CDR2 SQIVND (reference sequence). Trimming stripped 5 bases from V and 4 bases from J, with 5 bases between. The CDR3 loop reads CASSAPYGYTF. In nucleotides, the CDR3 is TGTGCCAGTAGTGCCCCCTATGGCTACACCTTC.

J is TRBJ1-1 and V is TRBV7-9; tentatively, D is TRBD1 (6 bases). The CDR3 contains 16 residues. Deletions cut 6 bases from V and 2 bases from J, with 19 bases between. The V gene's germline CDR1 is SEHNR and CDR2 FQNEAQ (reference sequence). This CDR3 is CASRQPGHLLNTEAFF. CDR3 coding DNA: TGTGCCAGCAGACAACCGGGACACCTATTAAACACTGAAGCTTTCTTT.

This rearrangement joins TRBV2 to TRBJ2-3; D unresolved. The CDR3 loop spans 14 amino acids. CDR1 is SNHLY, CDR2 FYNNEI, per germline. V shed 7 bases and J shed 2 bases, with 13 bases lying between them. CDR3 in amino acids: CASNWLSSTDTQYF. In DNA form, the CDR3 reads TGTGCCAGCAATTGGTTATCCTCCACAGATACGCAGTATTTT.

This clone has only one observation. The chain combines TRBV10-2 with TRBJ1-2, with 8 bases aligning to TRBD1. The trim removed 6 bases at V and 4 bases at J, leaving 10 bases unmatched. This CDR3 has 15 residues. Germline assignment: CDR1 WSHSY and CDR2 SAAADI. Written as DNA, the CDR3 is TGCGCCAGCAGACTAGCCGGGACAGGCCCCTATGGCTACACCTTC. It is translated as CASRLAGTGPYGYTF.

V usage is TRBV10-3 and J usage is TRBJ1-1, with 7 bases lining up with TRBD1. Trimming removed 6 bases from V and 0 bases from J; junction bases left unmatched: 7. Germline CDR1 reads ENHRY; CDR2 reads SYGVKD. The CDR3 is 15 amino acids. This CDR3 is CAISYQGQMNTEAFF. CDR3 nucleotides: TGTGCCATCAGCTACCAGGGACAGATGAACACTGAAGCTTTCTTT.

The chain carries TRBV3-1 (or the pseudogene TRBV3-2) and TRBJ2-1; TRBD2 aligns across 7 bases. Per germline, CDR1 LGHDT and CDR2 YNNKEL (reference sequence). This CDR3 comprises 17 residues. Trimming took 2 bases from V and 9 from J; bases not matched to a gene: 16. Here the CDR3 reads CASSQFFGEGTAGEQFF. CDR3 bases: TGTGCCAGCAGCCAATTTTTCGGGGAGGGGACGGCCGGTGAGCAGTTCTTC.

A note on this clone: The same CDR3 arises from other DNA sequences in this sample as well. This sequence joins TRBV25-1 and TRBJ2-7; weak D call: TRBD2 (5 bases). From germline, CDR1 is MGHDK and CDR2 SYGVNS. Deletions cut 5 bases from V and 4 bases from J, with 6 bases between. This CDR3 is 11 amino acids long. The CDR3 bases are TGTGCCAGCAGTCGGGGATACGAGCAGTACTTC. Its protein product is CASSRGYEQYF.

The CDR3 DNA follows: TGCAGCGCTGTCGGGGGAGCGAACACTGAAGCTTTCTTT. Its protein is CSAVGGANTEAFF. The chain links TRBV29-1 to TRBJ1-1; tentative D call: TRBD1 (5 bases). CDR1 and CDR2 (germline): SQVTM, ANQGSEA. This CDR3 comprises 13 residues. Trimming stripped 7 bases from V and 1 base from J, with 13 bases between. The full variable domain, with the rest looked up from reference TRBV29-1 and TRBJ1-1, is SAVISQKPSRDICQRGTSLTIQCQVDSQVTMMFWYRQQPGQSLTLIATANQGSEATYESGFVIDKFPISRPNLTFSTLTVSNMSPEDSSIYLCSAVGGANTEAFFGQGTRLTVV.

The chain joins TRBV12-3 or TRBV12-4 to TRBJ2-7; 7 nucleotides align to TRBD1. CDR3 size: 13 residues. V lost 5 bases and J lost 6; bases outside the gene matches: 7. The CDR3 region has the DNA TGTGCCAGCAGTCCCACCCCAGGGGGCGAGCAGTACTTC. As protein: CASSPTPGGEQYF.

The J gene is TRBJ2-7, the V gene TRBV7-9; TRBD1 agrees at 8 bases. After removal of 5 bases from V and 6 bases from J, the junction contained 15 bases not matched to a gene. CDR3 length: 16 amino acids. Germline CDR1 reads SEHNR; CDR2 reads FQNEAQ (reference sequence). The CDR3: CASSQTRNRGFAEQYF. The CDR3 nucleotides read TGTGCCAGCAGCCAAACTCGGAACAGGGGGTTCGCCGAGCAGTACTTC.

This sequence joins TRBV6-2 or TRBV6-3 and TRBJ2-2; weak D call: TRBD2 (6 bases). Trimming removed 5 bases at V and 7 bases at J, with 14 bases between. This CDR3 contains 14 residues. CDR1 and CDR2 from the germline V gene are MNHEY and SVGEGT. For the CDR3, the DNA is TGTGCCAGCAGTCGCGGGACCGAGGACGGGGAGCTGTTTTTT. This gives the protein CASSRGTEDGELFF.

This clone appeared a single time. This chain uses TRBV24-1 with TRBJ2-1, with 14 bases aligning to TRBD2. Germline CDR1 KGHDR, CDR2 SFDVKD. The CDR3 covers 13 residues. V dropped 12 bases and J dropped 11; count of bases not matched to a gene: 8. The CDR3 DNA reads TGTGCCGTCCAGGGGACTAGCGGGAGAAAGCAGTTCTTC. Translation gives CAVQGTSGRKQFF.

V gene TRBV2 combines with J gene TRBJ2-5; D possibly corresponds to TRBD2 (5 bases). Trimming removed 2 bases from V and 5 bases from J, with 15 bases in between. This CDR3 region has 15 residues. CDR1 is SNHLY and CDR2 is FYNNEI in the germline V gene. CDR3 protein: CASSESGSFGETQYF. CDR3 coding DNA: TGTGCCAGCAGTGAATCGGGGAGCTTCGGTGAGACCCAGTACTTC.

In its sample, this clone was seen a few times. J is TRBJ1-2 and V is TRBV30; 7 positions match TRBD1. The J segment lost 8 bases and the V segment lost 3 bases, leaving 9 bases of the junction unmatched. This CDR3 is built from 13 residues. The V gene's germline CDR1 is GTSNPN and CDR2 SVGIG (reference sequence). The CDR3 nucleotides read TGTGCCTGGAGCAGGTCAGGGGGAAAGGGCTACACCTTC. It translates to CAWSRSGGKGYTF. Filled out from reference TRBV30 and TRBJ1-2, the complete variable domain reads SQTIHQWPATLVQPVGSPLSLECTVEGTSNPNLYWYRQAAGRGLQLLFYSVGIGQISSEVPQNLSASRPQDRQFILSSKKLLLSDSGFYLCAWSRSGGKGYTFGSGTRLTVV.

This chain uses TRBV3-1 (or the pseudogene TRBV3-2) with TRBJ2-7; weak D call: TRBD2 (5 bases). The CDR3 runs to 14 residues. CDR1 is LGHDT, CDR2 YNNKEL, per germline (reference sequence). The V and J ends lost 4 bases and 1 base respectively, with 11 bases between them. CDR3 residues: CASSPQRKSYEQYF. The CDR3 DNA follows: TGTGCCAGCAGCCCCCAGCGGAAATCCTACGAGCAGTACTTC.

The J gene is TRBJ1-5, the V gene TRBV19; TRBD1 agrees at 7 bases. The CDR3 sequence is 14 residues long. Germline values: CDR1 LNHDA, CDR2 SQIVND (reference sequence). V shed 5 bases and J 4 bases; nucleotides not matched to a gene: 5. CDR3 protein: CASSLDRINQPQHF. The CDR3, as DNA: TGTGCCAGTAGTTTGGACAGGATAAATCAGCCCCAGCATTTT.

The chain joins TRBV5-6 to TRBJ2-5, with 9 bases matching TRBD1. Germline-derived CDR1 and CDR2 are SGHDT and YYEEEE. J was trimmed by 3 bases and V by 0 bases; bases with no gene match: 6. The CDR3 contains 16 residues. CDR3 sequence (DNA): TGTGCCAGCAGCTTGGCCCCGGGACAGGGAAAAGAGACCCAGTACTTC. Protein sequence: CASSLAPGQGKETQYF.

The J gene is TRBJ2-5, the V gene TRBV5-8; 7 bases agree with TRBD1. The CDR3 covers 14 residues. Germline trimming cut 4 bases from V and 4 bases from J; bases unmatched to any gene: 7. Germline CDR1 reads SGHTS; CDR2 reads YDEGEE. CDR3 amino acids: CASSTRQGPETQYF. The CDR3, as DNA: TGTGCCAGCAGCACTAGACAGGGCCCAGAGACCCAGTACTTC. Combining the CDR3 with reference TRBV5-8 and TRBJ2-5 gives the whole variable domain EAGVTQSPTHLIKTRGQQATLRCSPISGHTSVYWYQQALGLGLQFLLWYDEGEERNRGNFPPRFSGRQFPNYSSELNVNALELEDSALYLCASSTRQGPETQYFGPGTRLLVL.

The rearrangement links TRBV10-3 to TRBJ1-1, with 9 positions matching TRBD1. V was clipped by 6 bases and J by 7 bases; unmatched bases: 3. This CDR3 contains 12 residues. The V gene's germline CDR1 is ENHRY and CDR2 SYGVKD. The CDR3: CAISGTGFEAFF. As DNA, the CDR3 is TGTGCCATCAGCGGGACAGGGTTTGAAGCTTTCTTT.

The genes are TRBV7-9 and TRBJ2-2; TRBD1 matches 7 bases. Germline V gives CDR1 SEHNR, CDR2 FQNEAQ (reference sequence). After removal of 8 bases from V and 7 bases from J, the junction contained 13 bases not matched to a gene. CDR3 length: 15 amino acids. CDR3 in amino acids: CASWDRVGGGGELFF. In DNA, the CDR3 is TGTGCCAGCTGGGACAGAGTCGGAGGAGGCGGGGAGCTGTTTTTT. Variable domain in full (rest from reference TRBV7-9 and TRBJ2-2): DTGVSQNPRHKITKRGQNVTFRCDPISEHNRLYWYRQTLGQGPEFLTYFQNEAQLEKSRLLSDRFSAERPKGSFSTLEIQRTEQGDSAMYLCASWDRVGGGGELFFGEGSRLTVL.

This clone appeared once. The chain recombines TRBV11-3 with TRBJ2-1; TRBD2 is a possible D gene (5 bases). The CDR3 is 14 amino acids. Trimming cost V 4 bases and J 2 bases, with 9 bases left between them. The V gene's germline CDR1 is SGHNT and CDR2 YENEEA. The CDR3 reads CASSSPGTYNEQFF. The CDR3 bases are TGTGCCAGCAGCTCCCCCGGGACCTACAATGAGCAGTTCTTC.

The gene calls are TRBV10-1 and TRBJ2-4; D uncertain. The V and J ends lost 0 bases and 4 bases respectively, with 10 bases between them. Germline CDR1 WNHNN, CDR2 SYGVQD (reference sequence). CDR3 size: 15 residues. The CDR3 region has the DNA TGCGCCAGCAGTGAGTCGAAAGGGATGAAAAACATTCAGTACTTC. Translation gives CASSESKGMKNIQYF.

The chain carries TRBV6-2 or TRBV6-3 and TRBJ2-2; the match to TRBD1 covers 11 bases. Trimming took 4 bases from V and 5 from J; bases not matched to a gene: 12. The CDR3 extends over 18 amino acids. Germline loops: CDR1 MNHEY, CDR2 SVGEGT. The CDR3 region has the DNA TGTGCCAGCAGTTTCATCCAGGCCGGGACAGGGGGAACCGGGGAGCTGTTTTTT. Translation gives CASSFIQAGTGGTGELFF.